These T cell receptor beta chains were read from a single sample in a study of T cell repertoires in ileal Crohn's disease. Profiled with immunoSEQ multiplex PCR; TCRdb holds only in-frame clones, not every one. The sample holds thousands of clones, about three quarters seen once. Sequencing was performed on ileal tissue. These receptors all stem from an adult with Crohn's disease. The CDR3 runs from the conserved cysteine through the conserved F or W. A D gene is named only where the DNA matches it firmly. Size is stated for part of the rows, as once, few or many counts, or as a class when the clone is expanded.

d_gene	abundance	j_gene	v_gene	CDR3nt	CDR3aa
TRBD2	.	TRBJ2-5	TRBV27	TGTGCCAGCAGTCTCCCCGGGAGGGGGGAGACCCAGTACTTC	CASSLPGRGETQYF
.	.	TRBJ2-7	TRBV18	TGTGCCAGCTCACCGGGACGAGGGACCTCCTACGAGCAGTACTTC	CASSPGRGTSYEQYF
TRBD2	.	TRBJ2-1	TRBV9	TGTGCCAGCAGCGTAGGGGGGACTAGTTCCCATGAGCAGTTCTTC	CASSVGGTSSHEQFF
.	once	TRBJ1-2	TRBV28	TGTGCCAGCAGTTGGCGGCAGGGGTCTGGCTACACCTTC	CASSWRQGSGYTF
.	.	TRBJ2-7	TRBV11-1	TGTGCCAGCAGCTTTTCTTCATACCCGGGCGACGAGCAGTACTTC	CASSFSSYPGDEQYF
TRBD1	.	TRBJ1-2	TRBV5-4	TGTGCCAGCAGCTTTAACAGGGGGCAGGGGGATGGCTACACCTTC	CASSFNRGQGDGYTF
TRBD1	.	TRBJ2-2	TRBV7-9	TGTGCCAGCAGCCGCCCGGACAGGGGTGCCGGGGAGCTGTTTTTT	CASSRPDRGAGELFF
.	.	TRBJ2-6	TRBV7-8	TGTGCCAGCAGCTCTCGGGGGGCCCTCTCTGGGGCCAACGTCCTGACTTTC	CASSSRGALSGANVLTF
.	.	TRBJ1-2	TRBV28	TGTGCCAGCACCCTCGGTGGGTGGCAGGACTACACCTTC	CASTLGGWQDYTF
.	.	TRBJ1-2	TRBV28	TGTGCCAGCAGGTCCCCCTGGGGGCTGGAGGGCTACACCTTC	CASRSPWGLEGYTF
.	.	TRBJ1-1	TRBV18	TGTGCCAGCTCATCTCCGGGCAGGGGTGGCACTGAAGCTTTCTTT	CASSSPGRGGTEAFF
TRBD1	.	TRBJ1-1	TRBV5-1	TGCGCCAGCAGCTTATCCGGGACAGCGAACACTGAAGCTTTCTTT	CASSLSGTANTEAFF
.	.	TRBJ1-1	TRBV2	TGTGCCAGCAGTGCTAGAAGTGTCGGGGGGCCGGTTACTGAAGCTTTCTTT	CASSARSVGGPVTEAFF
.	.	TRBJ2-1	TRBV4-2	TGTGCCAGCAGCCAAAAAGGGCAGGACAGTGAGCAGTTCTTC	CASSQKGQDSEQFF
TRBD2	.	TRBJ2-1	TRBV6-4	TGTGCCAGCAGTGACTCGACTAGCGGGGGGCACAATGAGCAGTTCTTC	CASSDSTSGGHNEQFF
TRBD1	few	TRBJ2-5	TRBV10-3	TGTGCCATCCGGACAGGGGAGGAGGAGACCCAGTACTTC	CAIRTGEEETQYF
.	.	TRBJ2-7	TRBV9	TGTGCCAGCAGCGTAACGGACAGTCCCTACGAGCAGTACTTC	CASSVTDSPYEQYF
.	.	TRBJ1-1	TRBV7-9	TGTGCCAGCAGCTTAGTCCGGGGCCAGAACACTGAAGCTTTCTTT	CASSLVRGQNTEAFF
.	.	TRBJ1-1	TRBV6-6	TGTGCCAGCAGCTTTTGGTCGAACACTGAAGCTTTCTTT	CASSFWSNTEAFF
.	few	TRBJ1-1	TRBV2	TGTGCCAGCTCTTCGGGTGAAGCTTTCTTT	CASSSGEAFF
TRBD1	.	TRBJ2-3	TRBV9	TGTGCCAGCAACCCGACAGGGGTAAGCACAGATACGCAGTATTTT	CASNPTGVSTDTQYF
TRBD1	.	TRBJ2-1	TRBV28	TGTGCCAGCAGTTTCACCGGGACAGGGGAGAGCTCCTACAATGAGCAGTTCTTC	CASSFTGTGESSYNEQFF
TRBD1	.	TRBJ1-1	TRBV10-1	TGCGCCAGCACCAGGGGGCTAGGGACTGAAGCTTTCTTT	CASTRGLGTEAFF
.	once	TRBJ2-2	TRBV7-2	TGTGCCAGCAGCCCCCTGGGTCAGAACACCGGGGAGCTGTTTTTT	CASSPLGQNTGELFF
.	.	TRBJ2-7	TRBV5-1	TGCGCCAGCAGCTTGACAATCCACGAGCAGTACTTC	CASSLTIHEQYF
.	.	TRBJ2-1	TRBV7-9	TGTGCCAGCAGTTTTAATCTAGTTACCTACAATGAGCAGTTCTTC	CASSFNLVTYNEQFF
.	.	TRBJ2-3	TRBV29-1	TGCAGCGTTGTGTTGTCAATACGGGGGCCCACAGATACGCAGTATTTT	CSVVLSIRGPTDTQYF
.	.	TRBJ1-3	TRBV19	TGTGCCAGTGAAGGGATCCCCTCTGGAAACACCATATATTTT	CASEGIPSGNTIYF
.	once	TRBJ1-5	TRBV7-8	TGTGCCAGCAGCCACTCTGGGTTAAAGGGCAATCAGCCCCAGCATTTT	CASSHSGLKGNQPQHF
.	.	TRBJ1-3	TRBV4-2	TGTGCCAGCAGCCAAGATAGGCGGTCAGGATCTGGAAACACCATATATTTT	CASSQDRRSGSGNTIYF
.	.	TRBJ1-1	TRBV5-5	TGTGCCAGCAGCTTCTGGCGCAGAATGAACACTGAAGCTTTCTTT	CASSFWRRMNTEAFF
.	medium-sized	TRBJ1-4	TRBV7-4	TGTGCCAGCACCCATCGAGAGGGGAGTCTTGAAAAACTGTTTTTT	CASTHREGSLEKLFF
.	.	TRBJ2-1	TRBV7-6	TGTGCCAGCAGCACCCGGACTAATGATGAGCAGTTCTTC	CASSTRTNDEQFF
TRBD1	few	TRBJ1-2	TRBV30	TGTGCCTGGGGACAGGGAAACTATGGCTACACCTTC	CAWGQGNYGYTF
.	.	TRBJ1-2	TRBV7-2	TGTGCCAGCAGCCAAGCCCCCCGAACTAACTATGGCTACACCTTC	CASSQAPRTNYGYTF
TRBD2	.	TRBJ2-2	TRBV7-3	TGTGCCAGCAGCTTAACTCTAGCGGGAGCTGGTGGGCTGTTTTTT	CASSLTLAGAGGLFF
TRBD1	.	TRBJ1-1	TRBV7-9	TGTGCCAGCAGCTTGATGGCAGGGGGCGCGAGCGACACTGAAGCTTTCTTT	CASSLMAGGASDTEAFF
.	.	TRBJ2-1	TRBV7-2	TGTGCCAGCAGCTTAGATTATAGCGGTGGTGAGCAGTTCTTC	CASSLDYSGGEQFF
.	.	TRBJ1-1	TRBV6-1	TGTGCCAGCAGGAGCAGGCCAACGAACACTGAAGCTTTCTTT	CASRSRPTNTEAFF
.	.	TRBJ2-2	TRBV6-6	TGTGCCAGCAGACGGGACCGGTACACCGGGGAGCTGTTTTTT	CASRRDRYTGELFF
.	.	TRBJ2-3	TRBV5-1	TGCGCCAGCACAAGTGGCAGCTTCACAGATACGCAGTATTTT	CASTSGSFTDTQYF
.	.	TRBJ2-7	TRBV7-2	TGTGCCAGCAGCTTTTCCGGGCTCGTCTACGAGCAGTACTTC	CASSFSGLVYEQYF
.	.	TRBJ1-5	TRBV27	TGTGCCAGCAGTTTATCGGAAGGGGCTCAGCCCCAGCATTTT	CASSLSEGAQPQHF
.	.	TRBJ1-1	TRBV7-9	TGTGCCAGCAATATGGTAGGCATGAACACTGAAGCTTTCTTT	CASNMVGMNTEAFF
.	.	TRBJ1-4	TRBV21-1	TGTGCCAGCAGACGCTACAAGGTGCATAATGAAAAACTGTTTTTT	CASRRYKVHNEKLFF
.	.	TRBJ2-5	TRBV6-1	TGTGCCAGTCTCCCAGGGGTGGCGGGAAAAGAGACCCAGTACTTC	CASLPGVAGKETQYF
.	.	TRBJ2-1	TRBV29-1	TGCAGCGTTGAACATTTCCATGGTAGGGATGAGCAGTTCTTC	CSVEHFHGRDEQFF
.	.	TRBJ1-5	TRBV7-2	TGTGCCAGCAGCTTAGGGAGGGGAGGTCAGCCCCAGCATTTT	CASSLGRGGQPQHF
.	.	TRBJ1-3	TRBV4-1	TGCGCCAGCAGCCGAGACGGCGGAGGAAACACCATATATTTT	CASSRDGGGNTIYF
TRBD2	medium-sized	TRBJ2-6	TRBV15	TGTGCCACCAGCAGACGGGGAGGGGCTGGGGCCAACGTCCTGACTTTC	CATSRRGGAGANVLTF
.	.	TRBJ1-4	TRBV18	TGTGCCAGCTCACCTGCCAGCTATGCAACTAATGAAAAACTGTTTTTT	CASSPASYATNEKLFF
.	.	TRBJ1-1	TRBV7-4	TGTGCCAGCACCGAGGGGCCACCATATCGGGGAGCTTTCTTT	CASTEGPPYRGAFF
TRBD1	.	TRBJ1-5	TRBV5-1	TGCGCCAGCAGCTTCTATCCAGGGGGCCGTGAGGATCAGCCCCAGCATTTT	CASSFYPGGREDQPQHF
TRBD1	.	TRBJ1-5	TRBV5-5	TGTGCCAGCAGCCCTAGTTTTACAGGGGGGAGCAATCAGCCCCAGCATTTT	CASSPSFTGGSNQPQHF
TRBD1	once	TRBJ2-7	TRBV25-1	TGTGCCAGCAGTGGTCCCGGGACAGGGTTTTCCCACGAGCAGTACTTC	CASSGPGTGFSHEQYF